The entry below gives a single T cell receptor beta chain sequence along with its context. Only in-frame clones appear in the TCRdb table, and some are missing; sequencing was by immunoSEQ multiplex PCR. The data contain around 280,000 clones, around nine tenths of them seen just once; the ten biggest clones take up around 10%. The source of the sample is a study of blood T cell repertoires in COVID-19. CDR1 MRHNA and CDR2 SNTAGT come from the germline V gene. Trimming cost V 1 base and J 3 bases, with 13 bases left between them. This CDR3 is 16 amino acids long. The TCR sequence derives from a woman aged 25 to 39 with COVID-19, enrolled during active disease. What was sequenced was peripheral blood. The V call is TRBV6-4, the J call TRBJ2-4; perhaps TRBD1 as D (5 bases). CDR3 DNA: TGTGCCAGCAGTGACTGGACAACTGGTATCAAAAACATTCAGTACTTC. This sequence encodes CASSDWTTGIKNIQYF.